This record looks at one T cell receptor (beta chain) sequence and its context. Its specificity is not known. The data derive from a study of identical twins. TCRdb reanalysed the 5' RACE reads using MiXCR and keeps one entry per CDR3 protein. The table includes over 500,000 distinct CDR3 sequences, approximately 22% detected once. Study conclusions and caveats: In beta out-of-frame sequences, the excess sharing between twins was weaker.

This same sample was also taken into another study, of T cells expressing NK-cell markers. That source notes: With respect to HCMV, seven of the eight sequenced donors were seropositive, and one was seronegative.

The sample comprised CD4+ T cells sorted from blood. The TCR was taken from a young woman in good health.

The CDR3 coding sequence is TGTGCCAGCAGCTTCACCCAGGCCCGAGGGGCCCAGTACTTC. Translating gives CASSFTQARGAQYF. The genes are TRBV7-2 and TRBJ2-5; either TRBD1 or TRBD2 may fit D (5 bases each). Trimming removed 3 bases from V and 9 bases from J, with 17 bases in between. The V gene's germline CDR1 is SGHTA and CDR2 FQGNSA. This CDR3 contains 14 residues.